Shown below are 19 T cell receptor beta chains from a single sample sequenced in a study of blood T cells in healthy people across ages. Sample-barcoded 5' priming and a J-beta primer mix drove a second PCR of roughly 6 to 12 cycles. TCRdb re-derived calls from the 5' RACE reads in MiXCR, one entry per CDR3 protein. The data contain 1.5 million to 2 million distinct CDR3 sequences, approximately 39% of them singletons. The sequencing input was blood. The receptors stem from a human donor in good health.

The chain joins TRBV5-5 to TRBJ2-7; D uncertain. The CDR3 is 13 amino acids. V was clipped by 0 bases and J by 7 bases, with 11 bases between them. From germline, CDR1 is SGHKS and CDR2 YYEKEE (reference sequence). The CDR3 DNA reads as TGTGCCAGCAGCTTGGGGTTCTTGGGGGAGCAGTACTTC. It codes for CASSLGFLGEQYF.

About this clonotype itself: Relative to the germline gene, one junction end is altered; a read error may explain this. V gene TRBV20-1 combines with J gene TRBJ2-1; D is uncertain. Germline V gene data show CDR1 as DFQATT and CDR2 as SNEGSKA (reference sequence). The CDR3 is made up of 11 amino acids. This chain's CDR3 is CSARERSEQVF. The CDR3, as DNA: TGCAGTGCTAGAGAGCGGAGTGAGCAGGTCTTC.

This clonotype was observed a few times. The rearrangement links TRBV7-2 to TRBJ2-1; no clear D. Trimming took 0 bases from V and 5 from J, leaving 8 bases between them. CDR1 and CDR2 (germline): SGHTA, FQGNSA. This CDR3 contains 14 residues. The CDR3 here is CASSLAVLDNEQFF. The CDR3 DNA is TGTGCCAGCAGCTTAGCGGTGTTGGACAATGAGCAGTTCTTC.

This chain joins TRBV7-9 and TRBJ2-4, with 7 bases fitting TRBD1. CDR1 and CDR2 from the germline V gene are SEHNR and FQNEAQ (reference sequence). V lost 5 bases, J lost 8 bases, and 21 bases stayed unmatched. This CDR3 is built from 18 residues. The CDR3 sequence: CASSASPRTGQEKDIQYF. As DNA, the CDR3 is TGTGCCAGCAGCGCCAGTCCCCGGACAGGACAGGAGAAGGACATTCAGTACTTC.

This CDR3 is CSAREVGESYEQYF. In nucleotides, the CDR3 is TGCAGTGCTAGAGAAGTGGGGGAATCCTACGAGCAGTACTTC. V and J are TRBV20-1 and TRBJ2-7, with D perhaps assigned TRBD1 or TRBD2 (5 bases each). Trimming pared 0 bases from V and 1 base from J, leaving 10 bases between. From germline, CDR1 is DFQATT and CDR2 SNEGSKA (reference sequence). CDR3 size: 14 residues.

This clonotype was observed many times. The gene calls are TRBV7-6 and TRBJ2-7, with a weak D call TRBD1 (6 bases). The length of the CDR3 is 14 residues. From germline, CDR1 is SGHVS and CDR2 FNYEAQ. Trimming took off 1 base at V and 3 bases at J, with 10 bases between the two ends. CDR3 residues: CASSLGAGDYEQYF. The CDR3 bases are TGTGCCAGCAGCTTAGGTGCAGGGGACTACGAGCAGTACTTC.

This chain uses TRBV30 with TRBJ1-2; D is possibly TRBD1 (5 bases). The ends were cut back, 2 bases at V and 4 bases at J, with 17 bases in the middle. CDR1 GTSNPN and CDR2 SVGIG come from the germline V gene (reference sequence). The CDR3 length is 15 residues. The CDR3 loop reads CAWSPSRGAFYGYTF. DNA for the CDR3: TGTGCCTGGAGTCCTTCGAGGGGAGCCTTCTATGGCTACACCTTC.

This sequence joins TRBV5-4 and TRBJ2-1, with D maybe TRBD2 (6 bases). Deletions cut 1 base from V and 5 bases from J, with 19 bases between. Germline lookup yields CDR1 SGHNT and CDR2 YYREEE (reference sequence). This CDR3 region has 17 residues. The CDR3 DNA reads TGTGCCAGCAGCTTGACGGCTGGGGGGAATATGGACAATGAGCAGTTCTTC. Translating it yields CASSLTAGGNMDNEQFF.

The chain links TRBV12-3 or TRBV12-4 to TRBJ1-5; TRBD1 matches at 9 bases. CDR3 size: 19 residues. V shed 3 bases and J 3 bases; nucleotides not matched to a gene: 15. Here the CDR3 reads CASSLPPSGTGRYNQPQHF. Written as DNA, the CDR3 is TGTGCCAGCAGTTTGCCCCCCAGCGGGACAGGGCGCTACAATCAGCCCCAGCATTTT.

A word on this clonotype: Sequence at one end of the junction differs from germline and may be a read error. This chain connects TRBV7-6 to TRBJ2-7, with D possibly TRBD2 on 5 matching bases. Germline-derived CDR1 and CDR2 are SGHVS and FNYEAQ. There are 13 residues in the CDR3. CDR3 residues: CTSSSDGGYEQYF. The CDR3 coding sequence is TGCACCAGCAGCTCGGACGGAGGCTACGAGCAGTACTTC.

The chain has TRBV12-3 or TRBV12-4 and TRBJ1-6; D is perhaps TRBD1 (5 bases). V was trimmed by 3 bases and J by 9 bases, leaving 18 bases between them. This CDR3 is built from 16 residues. CDR3 sequence (DNA): TGTGCCAGCAGTTTGGGGGACCCTCAAACCGGTTCACCCCTCCACTTT. Amino acids: CASSLGDPQTGSPLHF.

This rearrangement joins TRBV4-1 to TRBJ2-3, with D perhaps matching TRBD1 (8 bases). The V gene lost 5 bases and the J gene lost 2 bases, with 17 bases spanning the gap. The CDR3 totals 16 residues. Germline CDR1 reads MGHRA; CDR2 reads YSYEKL. The CDR3 region has the DNA TGCGCCAGCAGCTCCAGGACAGGGAGGGACACAGATACGCAGTATTTT. It is translated as CASSSRTGRDTDTQYF.

The sample holds one count of this clonotype. The chain combines TRBV7-9 with TRBJ2-5; the match to TRBD2 covers 8 bases. CDR3 size: 15 residues. CDR1 is SEHNR, CDR2 FQNEAQ, per germline (reference sequence). J gave up 2 bases and V 6 bases, and 8 bases lay outside the gene matches. The CDR3 is CASSVGGAEQETQYF. Written as DNA, the CDR3 is TGTGCCAGCAGTGTCGGGGGGGCAGAGCAAGAGACCCAGTACTTC.

This chain links TRBV12-3 or TRBV12-4 with TRBJ1-2; 10 bases line up with TRBD1. This CDR3 is built from 13 residues. The V gene end was trimmed by 8 bases and the J gene end by 6 bases; junction bases not matched to a gene: 6. The CDR3: CASPTTGGNGYTF. The DNA of the CDR3 is TGTGCCAGCCCTACGACAGGGGGCAATGGCTACACCTTC.

The V gene is TRBV4-1, the J gene TRBJ2-5, with D possibly TRBD1 on 5 matching bases. The V end lost 0 bases, the J end lost 3 bases, and 11 bases lay between the germline ends. The CDR3 totals 15 residues. The germline CDR1 and CDR2 sequences are MGHRA and YSYEKL. The CDR3 region is CASSQDGASEETQYF. As DNA, the CDR3 is TGCGCCAGCAGCCAAGATGGGGCTAGTGAAGAGACCCAGTACTTC.

This chain joins TRBV11-2 and TRBJ2-1; possible D gene TRBD2, 6 bases. V was shortened by 0 bases and J by 10 bases, with 13 bases between the two germline ends. CDR3 size: 14 residues. Germline CDR1 and CDR2: SGHAT and FQNNGV. CDR3 nucleotides: TGTGCCAGCAGCTTAGAGTGGGGAGCGGGCGAGCAGTTCTTC. Translation gives CASSLEWGAGEQFF.

The rearrangement links TRBV20-1 to TRBJ2-3; 8 nucleotides match TRBD2. This CDR3 contains 14 residues. Per germline, CDR1 DFQATT and CDR2 SNEGSKA (reference sequence). J was trimmed by 1 base and V by 1 base; bases with no gene match: 1. CDR3 sequence (DNA): TGCAGTGCTAGAGCGACTAGCGGCACAGATACGCAGTATTTT. Its translation: CSARATSGTDTQYF.

This clonotype was observed a few times. The genes are TRBV11-2 and TRBJ1-2, with D hard to call. Germline assignment: CDR1 SGHAT and CDR2 FQNNGV. V was cut by 5 bases and J by 4 bases, with 32 bases left in between. The CDR3 loop spans 20 amino acids. The CDR3 loop is CASSPLPRQTSLSSLYGYTF. CDR3 DNA: TGTGCCAGCAGCCCCCTCCCCCGCCAGACCTCACTCTCTAGCCTCTATGGCTACACCTTC.

In its sample, this clonotype was seen once. The gene calls are TRBV6-5 and TRBJ2-7; perhaps TRBD1 as D (7 bases). V was trimmed by 0 bases and J by 9 bases, leaving 18 bases between them. This CDR3 comprises 15 residues. The germline CDR1 and CDR2 sequences are MNHEY and SVGAGI. DNA of the CDR3: TGTGCCAGCAGTTACTCGCCCCAGGGGGGAAGTGTGCAGTACTTC. Amino acids: CASSYSPQGGSVQYF.